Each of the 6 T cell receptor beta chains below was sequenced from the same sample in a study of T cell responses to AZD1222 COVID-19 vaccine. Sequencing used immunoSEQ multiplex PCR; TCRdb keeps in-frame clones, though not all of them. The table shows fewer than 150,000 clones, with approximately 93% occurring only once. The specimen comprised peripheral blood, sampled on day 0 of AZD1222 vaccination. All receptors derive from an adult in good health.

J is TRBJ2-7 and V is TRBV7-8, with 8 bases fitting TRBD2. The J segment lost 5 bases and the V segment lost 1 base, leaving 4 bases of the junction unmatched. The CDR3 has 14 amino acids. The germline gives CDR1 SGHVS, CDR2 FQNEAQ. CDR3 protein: CASSLGGSGNEQYF. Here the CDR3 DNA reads TGTGCCAGCAGCTTAGGCGGTAGCGGGAACGAGCAGTACTTC.

CDR3 amino acids: CASSHISRGRVGYTF. Here the CDR3 DNA reads TGTGCCAGCAGCCATATATCGAGGGGGCGCGTTGGCTACACCTTC. This rearrangement joins TRBV3-1 (or the pseudogene TRBV3-2) to TRBJ1-2; 7 nucleotides align to TRBD1. The CDR3 spans 15 residues. V gave up 3 bases and J gave up 7 bases; unmatched junction bases: 11. CDR1 LGHDT and CDR2 YNNKEL come from the germline V gene (reference sequence).

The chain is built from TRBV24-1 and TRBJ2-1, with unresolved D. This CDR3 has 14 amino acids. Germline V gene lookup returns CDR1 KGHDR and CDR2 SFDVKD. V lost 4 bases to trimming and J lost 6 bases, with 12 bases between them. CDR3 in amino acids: CATSDPTVVNEQFF. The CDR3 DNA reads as TGTGCCACCAGTGACCCCACTGTGGTCAATGAGCAGTTCTTC.

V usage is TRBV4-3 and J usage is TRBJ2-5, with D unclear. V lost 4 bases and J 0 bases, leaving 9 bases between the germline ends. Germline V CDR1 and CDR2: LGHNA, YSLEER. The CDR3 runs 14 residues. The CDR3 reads CASSPHWDQETQYF. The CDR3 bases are TGCGCCAGCAGCCCACATTGGGACCAAGAGACCCAGTACTTC.

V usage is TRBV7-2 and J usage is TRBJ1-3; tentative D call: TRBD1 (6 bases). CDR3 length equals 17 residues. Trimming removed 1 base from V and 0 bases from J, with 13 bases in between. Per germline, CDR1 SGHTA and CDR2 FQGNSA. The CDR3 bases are TGTGCCAGCAGCTTAGGAACGGGACAACTCTCTGGAAACACCATATATTTT. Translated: CASSLGTGQLSGNTIYF. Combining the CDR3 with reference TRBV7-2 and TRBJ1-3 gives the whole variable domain GAGVSQSPSNKVTEKGKDVELRCDPISGHTALYWYRQSLGQGLEFLIYFQGNSAPDKSGLPSDRFSAERTGGSVSTLTIQRTQQEDSAVYLCASSLGTGQLSGNTIYFGEGSWLTVV.

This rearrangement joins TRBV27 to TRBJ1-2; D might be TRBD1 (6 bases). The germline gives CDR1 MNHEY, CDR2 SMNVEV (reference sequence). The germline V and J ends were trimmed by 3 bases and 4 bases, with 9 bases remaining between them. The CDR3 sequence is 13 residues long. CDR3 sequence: CASSFGGTYGYTF. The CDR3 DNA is TGTGCCAGCAGTTTTGGGGGCACCTATGGCTACACCTTC.